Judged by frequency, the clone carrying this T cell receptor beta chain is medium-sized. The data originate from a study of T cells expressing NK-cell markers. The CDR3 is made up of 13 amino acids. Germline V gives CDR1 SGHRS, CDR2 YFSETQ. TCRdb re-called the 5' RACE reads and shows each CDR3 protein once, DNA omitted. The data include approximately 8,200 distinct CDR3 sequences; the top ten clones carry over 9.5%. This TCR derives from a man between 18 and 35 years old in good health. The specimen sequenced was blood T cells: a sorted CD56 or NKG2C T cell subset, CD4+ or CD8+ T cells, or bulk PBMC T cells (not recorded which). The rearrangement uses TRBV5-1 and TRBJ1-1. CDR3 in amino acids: CASSSDGNTEAFF.